This TCR beta chain was obtained from a study of T cell repertoires in cytomegalovirus infection. Turning to the study itself: CMV infection plus the matching HLA type was flagged by public TCR beta signatures.

TCRdb re-derived calls from the reads in MiXCR, one entry per CDR3 protein. This sample has hundreds of thousands of distinct CDR3 sequences; approximately 32% occur once, and the top ten carry 15% to 25%. Concerning this clonotype itself: As yet, its antigen is unknown.

The receptor comes from a human donor in good health (CMV status not recorded). Some clones in this sample may be carry-over from other donors' samples. Here the sequenced sample was cultured PBMCs, taken from culture after CMV antigen stimulation.

As DNA, the CDR3 is TGTGCCAGCTCTAACACCGGTACGGACATCGAGCAGTACTTC. This codes for CASSNTGTDIEQYF. The chain couples TRBV18 to TRBJ2-7, with D tentatively TRBD1 (5 bases). CDR1 and CDR2 from the germline V gene are KGHSH and LQKENI. Between the trimmed V and J ends, which lost 6 bases and 6 bases, there was a span of 18 bases. The length of the CDR3 is 14 residues.